The rows below give T cell receptor beta chains drawn from one sample of a study of T cell repertoires in cytomegalovirus infection. TCRdb ran MiXCR on the reads and lists one entry per CDR3 protein. The data contain around 210,000 distinct CDR3 sequences, approximately 7% of them seen just once; the ten biggest clones take up under 7%. Sequencing was done on a sample of PBMCs. These receptors were collected from a human donor in good health (CMV status not recorded). Some clones in this sample may be carry-over from other donors' samples. The CDR3 runs from the conserved cysteine through the conserved F or W. A D gene is named only where the DNA matches it firmly.

d_call	v_call	cdr3_aa
TRBD1	TRBV6-4	CASSAGTGARIGTDTQYF
NA	TRBV7-2	CASGRYGGKVEAFF
NA	TRBV10-3	CAISRAQGNTEAFF
TRBD2	TRBV9	CASSPSGGGNTGELFF
TRBD2	TRBV6-5	CASSYSIRTSGGPLGSYNEQFF
NA	TRBV12-3/TRBV12-4	CASNDRLGRSGNTIYF
TRBD2	TRBV7-6	CASSSGLAGGPGETQYF
NA	TRBV5-6	CASSWGGGTYNQPQHF
TRBD2	TRBV11-1	CASSLSTSAQETQYF
TRBD2	TRBV20-1	CSARGGETQYF
NA	TRBV18	CASSQSVYNEQFF
NA	TRBV12-3/TRBV12-4	CASSLAEAGIYEQYF
NA	TRBV6-5	CASSSRDNYGYTF
NA	TRBV11-2	CASSPRMNYGYTF
NA	TRBV5-1	CASSFQGPTQGTYF
NA	TRBV19	CASNPTSNQPQHF
NA	TRBV7-9	CASSPGQSYEQYF
NA	TRBV7-2	CASSPQQTQYF
TRBD1	TRBV7-2	CASSSGQGYYEQYF
TRBD1	TRBV19	CATGQGARGYTF
NA	TRBV30	CAWSATGSIQETQYF
TRBD2	TRBV7-2	CASSLKTSGGPQETQYF
NA	TRBV6-2/TRBV6-3	CASGSEAGLTDTQYF
TRBD1	TRBV23-1	CASSQLGGEVNQPQHF
TRBD2	TRBV28	CASSLPLAAQETQYF
TRBD1	TRBV5-1	CASSLDRGYAEAFF
NA	TRBV5-1	CASSLDRGAGQPRHF